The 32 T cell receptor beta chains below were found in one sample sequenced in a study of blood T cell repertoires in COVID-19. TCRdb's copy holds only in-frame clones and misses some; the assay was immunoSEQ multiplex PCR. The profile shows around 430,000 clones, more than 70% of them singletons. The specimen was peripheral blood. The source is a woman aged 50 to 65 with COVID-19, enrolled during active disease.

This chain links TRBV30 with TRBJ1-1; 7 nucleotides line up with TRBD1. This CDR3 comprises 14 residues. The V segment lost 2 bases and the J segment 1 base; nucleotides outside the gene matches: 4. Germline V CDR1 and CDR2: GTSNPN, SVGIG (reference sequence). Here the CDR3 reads CAWSIGTANTEAFF. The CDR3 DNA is TGTGCCTGGAGTATCGGGACAGCGAACACTGAAGCTTTCTTT.

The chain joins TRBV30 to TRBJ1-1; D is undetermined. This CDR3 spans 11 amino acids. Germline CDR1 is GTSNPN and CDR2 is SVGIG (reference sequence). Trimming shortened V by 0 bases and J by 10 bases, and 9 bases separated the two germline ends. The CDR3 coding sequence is TGTGCCTGGAGTGTGTCCAGAGGAGCTTTCTTT. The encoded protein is CAWSVSRGAFF.

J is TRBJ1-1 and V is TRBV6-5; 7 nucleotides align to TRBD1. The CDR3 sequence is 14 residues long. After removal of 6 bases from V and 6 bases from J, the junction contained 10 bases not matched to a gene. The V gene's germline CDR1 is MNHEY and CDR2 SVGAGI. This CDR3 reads CASRKGADLPEAFF. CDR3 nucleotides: TGTGCCAGCAGGAAGGGGGCTGATCTGCCTGAAGCTTTCTTT.

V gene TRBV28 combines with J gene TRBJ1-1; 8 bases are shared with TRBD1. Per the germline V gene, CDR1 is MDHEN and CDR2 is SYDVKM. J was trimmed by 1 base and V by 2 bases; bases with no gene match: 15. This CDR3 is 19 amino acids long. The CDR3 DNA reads TGTGCCAGCAGTTTAACTTTCCCCCCTCCGACAGGGGAGAACACTGAAGCTTTCTTT. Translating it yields CASSLTFPPPTGENTEAFF.

The CDR3 bases are TGTGCCAGCAGTTACAGGAAGTACACAGATACGCAGTATTTT. Amino acids: CASSYRKYTDTQYF. V is TRBV27 and J is TRBJ2-3; D is perhaps TRBD1 (5 bases). The CDR3 loop spans 14 amino acids. Trimming took 4 bases from V and 2 from J, leaving 10 bases between them. Germline V gene data show CDR1 as MNHEY and CDR2 as SMNVEV (reference sequence).

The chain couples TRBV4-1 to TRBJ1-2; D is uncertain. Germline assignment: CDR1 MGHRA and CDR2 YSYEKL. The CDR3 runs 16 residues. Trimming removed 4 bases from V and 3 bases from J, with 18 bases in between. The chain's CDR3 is CASSPTEATLDYGYTF. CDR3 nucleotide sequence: TGCGCCAGCAGCCCCACTGAGGCCACCTTGGACTATGGCTACACCTTC.

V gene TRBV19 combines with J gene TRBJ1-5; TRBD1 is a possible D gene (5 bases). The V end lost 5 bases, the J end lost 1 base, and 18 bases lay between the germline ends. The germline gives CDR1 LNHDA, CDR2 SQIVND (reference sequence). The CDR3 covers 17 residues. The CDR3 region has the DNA TGTGCCAGTAGTGCCTACCTCCGGGGGGGGAGCAATCAGCCCCAGCATTTT. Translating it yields CASSAYLRGGSNQPQHF.

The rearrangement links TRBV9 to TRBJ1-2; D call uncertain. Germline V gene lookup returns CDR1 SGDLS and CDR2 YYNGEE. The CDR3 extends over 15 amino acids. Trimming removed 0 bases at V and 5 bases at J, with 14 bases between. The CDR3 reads CASSVGVAWIYGYTF. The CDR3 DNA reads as TGTGCCAGCAGCGTAGGGGTAGCATGGATTTATGGCTACACCTTC.

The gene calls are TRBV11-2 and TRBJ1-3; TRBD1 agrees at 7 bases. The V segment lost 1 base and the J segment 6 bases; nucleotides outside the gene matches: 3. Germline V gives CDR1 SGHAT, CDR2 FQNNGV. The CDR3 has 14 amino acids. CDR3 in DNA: TGTGCCAGCAGCTTAGCGGGACAGACAAACACCATATATTTT. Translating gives CASSLAGQTNTIYF.

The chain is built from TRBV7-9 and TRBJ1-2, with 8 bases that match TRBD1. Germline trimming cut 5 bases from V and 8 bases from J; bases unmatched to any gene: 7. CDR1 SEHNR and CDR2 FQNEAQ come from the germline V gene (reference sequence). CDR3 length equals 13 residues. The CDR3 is CASSLGTGLGYTF. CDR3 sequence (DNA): TGTGCCAGCAGCCTAGGGACAGGTCTGGGCTACACCTTC. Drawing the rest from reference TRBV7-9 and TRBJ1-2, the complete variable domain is DTGVSQNPRHKITKRGQNVTFRCDPISEHNRLYWYRQTLGQGPEFLTYFQNEAQLEKSRLLSDRFSAERPKGSFSTLEIQRTEQGDSAMYLCASSLGTGLGYTFGSGTRLTVV.

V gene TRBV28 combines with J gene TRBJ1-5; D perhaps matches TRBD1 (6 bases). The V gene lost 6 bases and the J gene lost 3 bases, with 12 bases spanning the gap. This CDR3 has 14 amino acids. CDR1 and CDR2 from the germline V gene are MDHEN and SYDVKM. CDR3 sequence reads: CASSLDRDNQPQHF. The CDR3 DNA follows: TGTGCCAGCAGCCTGGACAGAGACAATCAGCCCCAGCATTTT.

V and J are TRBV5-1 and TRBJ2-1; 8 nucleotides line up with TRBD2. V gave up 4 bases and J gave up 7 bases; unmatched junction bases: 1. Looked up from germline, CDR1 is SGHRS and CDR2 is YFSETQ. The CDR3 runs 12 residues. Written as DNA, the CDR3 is TGCGCCAGCAGCACGGGGGGGAATGAGCAGTTCTTC. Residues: CASSTGGNEQFF. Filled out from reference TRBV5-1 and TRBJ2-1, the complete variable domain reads KAGVTQTPRYLIKTRGQQVTLSCSPISGHRSVSWYQQTPGQGLQFLFEYFSETQRNKGNFPGRFSGRQFSNSRSEMNVSTLELGDSALYLCASSTGGNEQFFGPGTRLTVL.

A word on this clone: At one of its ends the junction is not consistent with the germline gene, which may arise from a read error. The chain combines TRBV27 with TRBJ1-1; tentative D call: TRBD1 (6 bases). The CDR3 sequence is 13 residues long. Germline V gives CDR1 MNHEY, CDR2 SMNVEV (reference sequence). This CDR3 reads CASTSTGNPEAFF. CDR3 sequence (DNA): TGTGCCAGCACCTCTACAGGGAACCCTGAAGCTTTCTTT.

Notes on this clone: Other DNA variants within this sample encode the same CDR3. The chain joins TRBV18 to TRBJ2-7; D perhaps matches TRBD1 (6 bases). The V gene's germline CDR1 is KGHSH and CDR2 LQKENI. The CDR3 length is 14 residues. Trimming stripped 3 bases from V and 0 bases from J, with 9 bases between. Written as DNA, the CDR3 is TGTGCCAGCTCACCCCGGACAGCCTCCTACGAGCAGTACTTC. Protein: CASSPRTASYEQYF. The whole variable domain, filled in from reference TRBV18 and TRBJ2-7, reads NAGVMQNPRHLVRRRGQEARLRCSPMKGHSHVYWYRQLPEEGLKFMVYLQKENIIDESGMPKERFSAEFPKEGPSILRIQQVVRGDSAAYFCASSPRTASYEQYFGPGTRLTVT.

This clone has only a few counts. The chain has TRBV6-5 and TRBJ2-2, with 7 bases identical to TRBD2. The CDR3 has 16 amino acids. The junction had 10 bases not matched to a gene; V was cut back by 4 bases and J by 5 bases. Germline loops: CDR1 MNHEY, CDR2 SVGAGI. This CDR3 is CASSFGPGLGTGELFF. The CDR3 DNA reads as TGTGCCAGCAGTTTCGGTCCCGGACTAGGGACCGGGGAGCTGTTTTTT.

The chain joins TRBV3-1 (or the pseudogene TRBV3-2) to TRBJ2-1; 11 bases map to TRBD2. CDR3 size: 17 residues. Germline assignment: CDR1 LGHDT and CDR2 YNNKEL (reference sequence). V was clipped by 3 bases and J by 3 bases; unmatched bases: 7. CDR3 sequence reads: CASSHRTSGSYYNEQFF. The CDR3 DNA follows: TGTGCCAGCAGCCACCGGACTAGCGGGTCATACTACAATGAGCAGTTCTTC.

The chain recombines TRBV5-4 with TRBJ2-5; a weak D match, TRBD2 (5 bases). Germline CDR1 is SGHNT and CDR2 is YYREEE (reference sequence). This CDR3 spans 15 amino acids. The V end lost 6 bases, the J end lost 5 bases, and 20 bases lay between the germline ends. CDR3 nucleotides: TGTGCCAGCACCCAACTAGGAGAGTCCCGGGAGACCCAGTACTTC. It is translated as CASTQLGESRETQYF.

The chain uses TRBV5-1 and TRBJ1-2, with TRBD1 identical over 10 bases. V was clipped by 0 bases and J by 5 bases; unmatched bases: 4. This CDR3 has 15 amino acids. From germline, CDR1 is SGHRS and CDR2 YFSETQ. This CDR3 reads CASSLETGGRYGYTF. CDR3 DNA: TGCGCCAGCAGCTTGGAGACAGGGGGCCGATATGGCTACACCTTC.

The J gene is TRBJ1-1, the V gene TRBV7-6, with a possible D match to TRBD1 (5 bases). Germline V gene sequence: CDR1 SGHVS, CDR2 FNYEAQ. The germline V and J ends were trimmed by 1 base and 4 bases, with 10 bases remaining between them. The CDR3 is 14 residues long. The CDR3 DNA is TGTGCCAGCAGCTTAGGGGGGGGTTTCACTGAAGCTTTCTTT. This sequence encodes CASSLGGGFTEAFF.

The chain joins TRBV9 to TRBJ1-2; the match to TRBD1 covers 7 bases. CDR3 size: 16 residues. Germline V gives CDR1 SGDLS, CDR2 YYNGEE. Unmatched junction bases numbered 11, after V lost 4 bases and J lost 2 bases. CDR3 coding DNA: TGTGCCAGCAGCCCAGGACCGGACAGGTTCAACTATGGCTACACCTTC. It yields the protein CASSPGPDRFNYGYTF.

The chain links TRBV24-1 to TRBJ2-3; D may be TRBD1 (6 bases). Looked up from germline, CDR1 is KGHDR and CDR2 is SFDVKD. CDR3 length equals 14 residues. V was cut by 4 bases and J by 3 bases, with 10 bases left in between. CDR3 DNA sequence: TGTGCCACCAGTGACCCCGGACAGACAGATACGCAGTATTTT. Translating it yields CATSDPGQTDTQYF.

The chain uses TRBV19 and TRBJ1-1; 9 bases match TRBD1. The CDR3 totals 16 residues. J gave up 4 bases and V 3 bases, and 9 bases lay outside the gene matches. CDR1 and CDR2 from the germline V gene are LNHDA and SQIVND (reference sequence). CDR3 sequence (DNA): TGTGCCAGTAGTATCCGAACAGGGGGCTTGGGCACTGAAGCTTTCTTT. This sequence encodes CASSIRTGGLGTEAFF.

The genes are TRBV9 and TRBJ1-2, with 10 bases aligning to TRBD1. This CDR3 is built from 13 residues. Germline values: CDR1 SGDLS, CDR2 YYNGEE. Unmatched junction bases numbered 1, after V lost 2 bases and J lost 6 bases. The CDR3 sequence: CASSVGQGDGYTF. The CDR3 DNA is TGTGCCAGCAGCGTCGGACAGGGGGATGGCTACACCTTC.

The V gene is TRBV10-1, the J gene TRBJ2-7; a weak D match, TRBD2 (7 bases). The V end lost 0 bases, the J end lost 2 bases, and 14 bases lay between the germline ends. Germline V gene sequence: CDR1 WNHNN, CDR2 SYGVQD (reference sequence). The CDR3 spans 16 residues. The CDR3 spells CASSESKGGLTYEQYF. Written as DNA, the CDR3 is TGCGCCAGCAGTGAGTCGAAGGGGGGGTTAACCTACGAGCAGTACTTC.

The CDR3 coding sequence is TGTGCCTGGAGGGGACAGGGGGTAACTAATGAAAAACTGTTTTTT. The encoded protein is CAWRGQGVTNEKLFF. This sequence joins TRBV30 and TRBJ1-4, with TRBD1 matching 11 bases. The V gene end was trimmed by 3 bases and the J gene end by 1 base; junction bases not matched to a gene: 1. Germline CDR1 GTSNPN, CDR2 SVGIG (reference sequence). The CDR3 contains 15 residues. The entire variable domain, with the rest obtained from reference TRBV30 and TRBJ1-4, is as follows: SQTIHQWPATLVQPVGSPLSLECTVEGTSNPNLYWYRQAAGRGLQLLFYSVGIGQISSEVPQNLSASRPQDRQFILSSKKLLLSDSGFYLCAWRGQGVTNEKLFFGSGTQLSVL.

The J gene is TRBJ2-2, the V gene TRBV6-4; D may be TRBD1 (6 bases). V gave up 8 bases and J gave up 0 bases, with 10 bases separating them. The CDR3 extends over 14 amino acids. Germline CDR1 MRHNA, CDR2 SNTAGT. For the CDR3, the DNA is TGTGCCAGCGGTGGACAGCCGAACACCGGGGAGCTGTTTTTT. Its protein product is CASGGQPNTGELFF.

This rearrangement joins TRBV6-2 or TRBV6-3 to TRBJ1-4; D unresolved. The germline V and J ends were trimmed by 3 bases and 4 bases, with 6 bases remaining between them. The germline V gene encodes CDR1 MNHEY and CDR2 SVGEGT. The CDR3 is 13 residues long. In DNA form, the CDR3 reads TGTGCCAGCAGTTATCCCCGTAATGAAAAACTGTTTTTT. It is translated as CASSYPRNEKLFF.

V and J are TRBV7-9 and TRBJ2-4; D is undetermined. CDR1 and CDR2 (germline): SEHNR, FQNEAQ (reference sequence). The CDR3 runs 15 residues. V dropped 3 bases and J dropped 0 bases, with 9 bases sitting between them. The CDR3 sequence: CASSLPRRAKNIQYF. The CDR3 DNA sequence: TGTGCCAGCAGCTTGCCGCGGCGAGCCAAAAACATTCAGTACTTC.

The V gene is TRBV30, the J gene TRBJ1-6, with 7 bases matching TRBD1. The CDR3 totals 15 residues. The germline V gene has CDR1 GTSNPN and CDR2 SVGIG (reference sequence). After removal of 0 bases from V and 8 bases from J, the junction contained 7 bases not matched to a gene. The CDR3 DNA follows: TGTGCCTGGAGTGTCGAGACAGGGACTGATTCACCCCTCCACTTT. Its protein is CAWSVETGTDSPLHF.

The chain's CDR3 is CATSDPRQDGYTF. DNA of the CDR3: TGTGCCACCAGTGACCCCCGACAGGATGGCTACACCTTC. The chain has TRBV24-1 and TRBJ1-2; D perhaps matches TRBD1 (6 bases). The CDR3 loop spans 13 amino acids. The V gene's germline CDR1 is KGHDR and CDR2 SFDVKD. V was cut by 4 bases and J by 6 bases, with 11 bases left in between.

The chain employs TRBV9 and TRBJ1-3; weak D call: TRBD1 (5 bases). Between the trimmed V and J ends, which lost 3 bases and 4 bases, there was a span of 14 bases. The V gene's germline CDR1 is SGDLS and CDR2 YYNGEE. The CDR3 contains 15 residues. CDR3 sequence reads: CASSARGEGGNTIYF. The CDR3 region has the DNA TGTGCCAGCAGCGCCCGCGGGGAGGGGGGAAACACCATATATTTT.

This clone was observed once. CDR3 DNA: TGTGCCAGCAGCCTCAGAGGAGGTACGCAGTATTTT. Protein sequence: CASSLRGGTQYF. The rearrangement uses TRBV13 and TRBJ2-3, with D maybe TRBD2 (5 bases). Germline values: CDR1 PRHDT, CDR2 FYEKMQ (reference sequence). The CDR3 extends over 12 amino acids. V was clipped by 5 bases and J by 8 bases, with 11 bases between them.